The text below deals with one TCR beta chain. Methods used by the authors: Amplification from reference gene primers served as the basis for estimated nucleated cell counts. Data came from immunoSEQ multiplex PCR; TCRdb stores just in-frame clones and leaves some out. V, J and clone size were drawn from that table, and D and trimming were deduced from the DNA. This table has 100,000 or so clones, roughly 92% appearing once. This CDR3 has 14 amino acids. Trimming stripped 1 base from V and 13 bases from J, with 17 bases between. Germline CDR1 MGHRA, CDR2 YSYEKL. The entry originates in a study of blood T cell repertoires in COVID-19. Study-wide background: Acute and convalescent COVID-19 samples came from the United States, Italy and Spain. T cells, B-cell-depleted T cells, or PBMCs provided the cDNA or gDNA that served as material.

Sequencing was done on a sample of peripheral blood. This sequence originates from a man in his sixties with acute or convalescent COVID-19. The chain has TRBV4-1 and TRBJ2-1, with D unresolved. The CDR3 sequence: CASSQGSVGFGQFF. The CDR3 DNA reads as TGCGCCAGCAGCCAAGGCTCCGTCGGGTTTGGCCAGTTCTTC.